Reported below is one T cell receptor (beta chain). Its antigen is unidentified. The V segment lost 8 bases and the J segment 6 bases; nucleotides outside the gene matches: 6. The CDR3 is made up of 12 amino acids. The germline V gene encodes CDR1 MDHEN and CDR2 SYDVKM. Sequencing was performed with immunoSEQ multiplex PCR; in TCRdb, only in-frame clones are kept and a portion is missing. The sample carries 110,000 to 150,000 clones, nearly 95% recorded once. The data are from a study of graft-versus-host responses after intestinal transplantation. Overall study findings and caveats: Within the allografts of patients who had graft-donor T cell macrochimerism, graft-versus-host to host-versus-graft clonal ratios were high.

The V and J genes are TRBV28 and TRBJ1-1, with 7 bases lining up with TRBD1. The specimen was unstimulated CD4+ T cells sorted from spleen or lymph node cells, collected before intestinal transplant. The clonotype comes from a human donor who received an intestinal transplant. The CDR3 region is CASGGGGPEAFF. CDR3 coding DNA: TGTGCCAGCGGTGGAGGGGGCCCTGAAGCTTTCTTT.